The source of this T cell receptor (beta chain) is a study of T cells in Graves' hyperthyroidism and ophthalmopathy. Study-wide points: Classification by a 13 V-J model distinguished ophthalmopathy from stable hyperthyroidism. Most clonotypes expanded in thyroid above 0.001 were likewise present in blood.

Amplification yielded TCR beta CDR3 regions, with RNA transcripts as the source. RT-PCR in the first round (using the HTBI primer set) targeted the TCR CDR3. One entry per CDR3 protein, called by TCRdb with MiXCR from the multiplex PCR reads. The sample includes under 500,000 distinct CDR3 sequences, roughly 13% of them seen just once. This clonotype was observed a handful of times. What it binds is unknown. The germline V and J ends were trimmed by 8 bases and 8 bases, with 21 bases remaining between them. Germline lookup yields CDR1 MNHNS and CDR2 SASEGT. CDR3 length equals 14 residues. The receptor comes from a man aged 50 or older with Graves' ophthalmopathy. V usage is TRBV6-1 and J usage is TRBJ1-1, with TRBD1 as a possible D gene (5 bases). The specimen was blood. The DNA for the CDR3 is TGTGCCAGCTGCTCGGGGGTCGGCCCGAGCGAAGCTTTCTTT. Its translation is CASCSGVGPSEAFF.